The 10 T cell receptor beta chains reported below all come from one sample, sequenced in a study of neurological immune-mediated disorders. Time point meaning: longitudinal time-point 2. TCRdb independently ran MiXCR on the 5' RACE reads; one entry per CDR3 protein. The sample lists roughly 60,000 distinct CDR3 sequences; more than 9.5% were seen once. The specimen was PBMCs. Receptors were obtained from a man under 40 in good health.

This clonotype was recorded many times. The J gene is TRBJ2-5, the V gene TRBV9; a possible D gene is TRBD2 (6 bases). CDR1 is SGDLS, CDR2 YYNGEE, per germline. The CDR3 has 15 amino acids. V gave up 0 bases and J gave up 3 bases, with 12 bases separating them. The CDR3 spells CASSVVPGVEETQYF. The CDR3 nucleotides read TGTGCCAGCAGCGTAGTTCCGGGGGTGGAAGAGACCCAGTACTTC.

This clonotype was observed many times. J is TRBJ1-4 and V is TRBV5-1; D gene unclear. CDR1 and CDR2 (germline): SGHRS, YFSETQ. Trimming stripped 4 bases from V and 0 bases from J, with 4 bases between. The CDR3 is made up of 13 amino acids. In DNA, the CDR3 is TGCGCCAGCAGCGAGGCAACTAATGAAAAACTGTTTTTT. Translating it yields CASSEATNEKLFF.

This clonotype was detected many times. The V call is TRBV3-1, the J call TRBJ2-5; D is possibly TRBD1 or TRBD2 (6 bases each). This CDR3 region has 16 residues. V dropped 1 base and J dropped 4 bases, with 16 bases sitting between them. CDR1 and CDR2 (germline): LGHDT, YNNKEL (reference sequence). For the CDR3, the DNA is TGTGCCAGCAGCCAAGCTGGAAGCGGAGGGGGAGAGACCCAGTACTTC. Translation gives CASSQAGSGGGETQYF.

The sample holds many counts of this clonotype. The rearrangement uses TRBV20-1 and TRBJ2-1; D not resolved. V lost 1 base to trimming and J lost 9 bases, with 13 bases between them. This CDR3 contains 13 residues. CDR1 and CDR2 from the germline V gene are DFQATT and SNEGSKA (reference sequence). The CDR3 nucleotides are TGCAGTGCTAGAGTTGAGGTAGTAAGTGAGCAGTTCTTC. Its protein is CSARVEVVSEQFF.

This clonotype has a count of ten or more. V and J are TRBV5-1 and TRBJ2-5, with D unresolved. Germline loops: CDR1 SGHRS, CDR2 YFSETQ. The CDR3 extends over 14 amino acids. V was pared by 1 base and J by 5 bases, with 12 bases between. The DNA of the CDR3 is TGCGCCAGCAGCTTGACGGCCCAGCAGGAGACCCAGTACTTC. Translation: CASSLTAQQETQYF.

This clonotype was counted a few times. V is TRBV2 and J is TRBJ2-1; 12 bases match TRBD2. This CDR3 is built from 15 residues. Germline V CDR1 and CDR2: SNHLY, FYNNEI. Losses at the gene ends were 5 bases for V and 4 bases for J; bases not matched to a gene: 3. This chain's CDR3 is CASSRTSGAYNEQFF. Here the CDR3 DNA reads TGTGCCAGCAGTAGGACTAGCGGGGCATACAATGAGCAGTTCTTC. The full variable domain, completed using reference TRBV2 and TRBJ2-1, is EPEVTQTPSHQVTQMGQEVILRCVPISNHLYFYWYRQILGQKVEFLVSFYNNEISEKSEIFDDQFSVERPDGSNFTLKIRSTKLEDSAMYFCASSRTSGAYNEQFFGPGTRLTVL.

In its sample, this clonotype was seen many times. This rearrangement joins TRBV20-1 to TRBJ1-2; 9 bases match TRBD1. Germline loops: CDR1 DFQATT, CDR2 SNEGSKA (reference sequence). The CDR3 runs 14 residues. The trim removed 3 bases at V and 8 bases at J, leaving 10 bases unmatched. CDR3: CSASAGDRASGYTF. DNA for the CDR3: TGCAGTGCTAGTGCCGGGGACAGGGCGAGCGGCTACACCTTC.

This clonotype was recorded at least ten times. The rearrangement links TRBV5-1 to TRBJ2-5, with 7 bases lining up with TRBD2. Per germline, CDR1 SGHRS and CDR2 YFSETQ. The CDR3 contains 14 residues. The V gene end was trimmed by 0 bases and the J gene end by 3 bases; junction bases not matched to a gene: 2. Here the CDR3 DNA reads TGCGCCAGCAGCTTGGGCGCGGGGGAAGAGACCCAGTACTTC. Its translation is CASSLGAGEETQYF.

This clonotype was found many times. The chain joins TRBV27 to TRBJ1-6, with unresolved D. CDR3 size: 14 residues. Per germline, CDR1 MNHEY and CDR2 SMNVEV (reference sequence). The germline V and J ends were trimmed by 2 bases and 10 bases, with 12 bases remaining between them. CDR3 DNA sequence: TGTGCCAGCAGTTTAGACGGTTTGCTGTCACCCCTCCACTTT. Amino acids: CASSLDGLLSPLHF.

This clonotype was recorded many times. V gene TRBV20-1 combines with J gene TRBJ1-5, with D uncertain. This CDR3 is built from 13 residues. V shed 5 bases and J shed 3 bases, with 11 bases lying between them. Germline values: CDR1 DFQATT, CDR2 SNEGSKA (reference sequence). CDR3 amino acids: CSAGRGLNQPQHF. CDR3 sequence (DNA): TGCAGTGCTGGCCGCGGCCTCAATCAGCCCCAGCATTTT.